Sequencing of this TCR beta chain was carried out in a study of beta chain features in type 1 diabetes. General study points: In all four CD4+ subsets, TCRB CDR3 length was significantly, moderately reduced in type 1 diabetes.

This CDR3 contains 12 residues. Germline V gene sequence: CDR1 SEHNR, CDR2 FQNEAQ (reference sequence). Deletions cut 10 bases from V and 7 bases from J, with 14 bases between. About this clone: Its target is unknown.

Every isolated RNA sample was fully reverse transcribed, so sequencing captured expressed TCRB transcripts. TCRdb keeps only in-frame clones here, not all; method: immunoSEQ multiplex PCR. The table lists some 500,000 clones, roughly 10% of them singletons. Sorting of CD4+ naive, central memory, regulatory and stem cell-like memory cells was performed via CD45RO/CCR7/CD25/CD127/CD95/CD27. Sequencing was performed on naive CD4+ T cells from blood. The receptor comes from a young woman in good health. The J gene is TRBJ2-1, the V gene TRBV7-9; tentatively, D is TRBD2 (5 bases). CDR3: CATTRPGNEQFF. The DNA of the CDR3 is TGTGCCACGACAAGGCCGGGAAATGAGCAGTTCTTC.